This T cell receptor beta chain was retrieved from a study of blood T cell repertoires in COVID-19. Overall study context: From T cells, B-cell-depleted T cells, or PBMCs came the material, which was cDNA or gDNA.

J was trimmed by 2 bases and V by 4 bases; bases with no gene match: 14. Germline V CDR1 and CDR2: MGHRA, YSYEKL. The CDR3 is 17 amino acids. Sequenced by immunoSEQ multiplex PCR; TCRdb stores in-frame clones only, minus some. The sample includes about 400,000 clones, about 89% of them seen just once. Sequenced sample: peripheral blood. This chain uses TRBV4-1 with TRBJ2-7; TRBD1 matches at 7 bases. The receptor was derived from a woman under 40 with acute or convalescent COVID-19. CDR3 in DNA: TGCGCCAGCAGCCGAGAGTACCGGGACAGAGGTGCCTACGAGCAGTACTTC. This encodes CASSREYRDRGAYEQYF.